This T cell receptor beta chain was profiled in a study of shared clonotypes between healthy human individuals. General study results and limits: Generally, naive subsets (rather than memory subsets) showed larger estimated richness.

CD45RA+ naive and CD45RA-negative memory subsets were separated from CD4+ cells. To note about this clone: Its antigen is not known.

TCRdb's table, derived via immunoSEQ multiplex PCR, lists solely in-frame clones and lacks some. The table lists about 2.4 million clones, 80% to 95% of them singletons. Sequenced material: naive CD4+ T cells from PBMCs. Indicated subset: CD45RA+ positively selected. The sequence was collected from a man younger than 30 in good health. Some clones in this sample may be carry-over from other donors' samples.

The CDR3 sequence: CASSAPPTEETQYF. In nucleotides, the CDR3 is TGTGCCAGCAGCGCCCCCCCGACAGAAGAGACCCAGTACTTC. The V call is TRBV9, the J call TRBJ2-5; perhaps TRBD1 as D (5 bases). The CDR3 totals 14 residues. Trimming removed 3 bases from V and 3 bases from J, with 12 bases in between. Looked up from germline, CDR1 is SGDLS and CDR2 is YYNGEE.